This TCR beta chain was identified in a study of blood T cell repertoires in COVID-19 (dated by TCRdb to about 2020). About the investigation overall: Samples covering the acute and convalescent phases of COVID-19 were provided by collaborators in the United States, Italy and Spain. The prospective study material was composed of cDNA or gDNA derived from T cells, B-cell-depleted T cells, or PBMCs. Deeply sampled blood TCRbeta repertoires from subjects exposed to, actively infected with, or recovered from COVID-19 were included in the dataset. The repertoires were released in a freely available public database intended as a resource for research on the immune response to SARS-CoV-2. The samples were drawn from two sources: the first 160 participants of the ongoing ImmuneRACE study, and over 1,000 subjects contributed by 6 global collaborators. The sample metadata nearly always contained a de-identified subject ID, COVID-19 status, age in years and sex. HLA class I and class II types, where available, came from metadata supplied by the sample provider rather than from assay-based typing.

The collaborating institutions used their own protocols to collect whole blood in K2EDTA tubes. For TCRbeta analysis, collaborators shipped samples in one of three forms: frozen whole blood, isolated PBMCs, or DNA extracted from either of those sample types. Of note for this clone: Its antigen is not yet known. There are no base qualities to consult, and no much larger clone falls within one base.

Summary of the overall study and its limitations: The amount of clinical and demographic metadata varied by source and participant and was provided uncurated.

The immunoSEQ Assay, a bias-controlled multiplex PCR, was used to amplify TCRbeta CDR3 regions from genomic DNA. The authors' pipeline ran thus. Nucleated cell counts per sample were estimated from amplification of reference gene primers within the assay. To quantify the absolute abundance of each unique TCRbeta CDR3 rearrangement, sequence reads were collapsed and filtered. For each sample, productive Simpson clonality was calculated by taking the square root of Simpson's diversity index across productive rearrangements. TCRdb provides this immuneACCESS table in a form limited to in-frame rearrangements. Some clones are lacking; in checked studies, under half of them reflect an unresolved V gene, and why the rest are absent is not known. The V and J calls and clone size were taken over from that table, and D and trimming were inferred from the DNA. The sample data list more than 65,000 clones, and 75% to 90% of these were observed just once. The ten largest make up under 6% of the sample.

CDR1 and CDR2 are drawn from the germline V gene (reference sequence): LNHDA, SQIVND. Counted from cysteine to phenylalanine, this CDR3 has 12 amino acids. The kept DNA is CDR3 alone, 36 bases in frame from the first base. After removal of 6 bases from V and 8 bases from J, the junction retains 6 bases not matched to a gene. The chain is assembled from TRBV19 and TRBJ1-2; 7 junctional bases match TRBD1. The sample taken for sequencing was peripheral blood. This receptor was obtained from a man of 80 years or more with acute or convalescent COVID-19. The bases are TGTGCCAGTAGGGCTCAGGGGGGAGGCTACACCTTC. It codes for CASRAQGGGYTF.